This passage covers 30 T cell receptor beta chains from one sample sequenced in a study of siplizumab effects on memory and regulatory T cells. Profiled with immunoSEQ multiplex PCR; TCRdb holds only in-frame clones, not every one. The data hold thousands of clones, with roughly three quarters observed a single time. The source material was effector memory CD8+ T cells sorted from blood. Subset of the sample: unstimulated CD8+ effector memory T cells. These receptor sequences come from a human donor in good health.

This chain links TRBV19 with TRBJ1-4; D remains unclear. Germline V gene sequence: CDR1 LNHDA, CDR2 SQIVND (reference sequence). The V end lost 2 bases, the J end lost 5 bases, and 6 bases lay between the germline ends. This CDR3 contains 13 residues. CDR3 amino acids: CASSIKLNEKLFF. The CDR3 nucleotides are TGTGCCAGTAGTATAAAGCTAAATGAAAAACTGTTTTTT.

This clone was seen ten or more times. This rearrangement joins TRBV7-7 to TRBJ2-2; 9 bases are shared with TRBD2. The germline V gene encodes CDR1 SSHAT and CDR2 FNYEAQ (reference sequence). V shed 5 bases, J shed 2 bases, and the junction held 3 bases outside the gene matches. The CDR3 length is 15 residues. Here the CDR3 reads CASSPSGENTGELFF. CDR3 DNA: TGTGCCAGCAGCCCTAGCGGGGAAAACACCGGGGAGCTGTTTTTT.

Note on this clone: A junction end diverges from the germline sequence, so it may reflect a read error. The V gene is TRBV7-9, the J gene TRBJ1-2; TRBD1 agrees at 7 bases. The CDR3 contains 15 residues. The germline V gene encodes CDR1 SEHNR and CDR2 FQNEAQ (reference sequence). CDR3 region: CASSYSAGTAYGYSF. CDR3 in DNA: TGTGCCAGCAGCTACAGCGCCGGGACAGCTTATGGCTACTCGTTC.

Only a few counts were recorded for this clone. This chain uses TRBV6-4 with TRBJ2-3, with TRBD1 matching over 9 bases. CDR3 size: 15 residues. V shed 0 bases and J 8 bases; nucleotides not matched to a gene: 6. Germline loops: CDR1 MRHNA, CDR2 SNTAGT. The CDR3 DNA reads TGTGCCAGCAGTGACTCCCCACAGGGGGCAGGTACGCAGTATTTT. Translating it yields CASSDSPQGAGTQYF.

J is TRBJ1-2 and V is TRBV11-2; 12 bases map to TRBD1. CDR1 and CDR2 (germline): SGHAT, FQNNGV. Unmatched junction bases numbered 13, after V lost 5 bases and J lost 6 bases. There are 17 residues in the CDR3. CDR3 loop: CASSKGTGGEYGNGYTF. The CDR3 DNA reads as TGTGCCAGCAGCAAGGGGACAGGGGGCGAATATGGGAATGGCTACACCTTC.

For the CDR3, the DNA is TGTGCCAGCAGTGAAGTCGCACAGGCCTACGAGCAGTACTTC. As protein: CASSEVAQAYEQYF. The rearrangement links TRBV6-5 to TRBJ2-7; D is possibly TRBD1 (5 bases). V was clipped by 5 bases and J by 2 bases, with 13 bases between them. This CDR3 is 14 amino acids long. Germline V lookup: CDR1 MNHEY, CDR2 SVGAGI.

This chain links TRBV6-5 with TRBJ2-5; a possible D gene is TRBD1 (5 bases). The CDR3 totals 14 residues. Germline V CDR1 and CDR2: MNHEY, SVGAGI. Trimming took 2 bases from V and 3 from J, leaving 10 bases between them. The CDR3 nucleotides are TGTGCCAGCAGTTACGATATCAGGGAAGAGACCCAGTACTTC. It is translated as CASSYDIREETQYF.

This clone was seen only a few times. The chain is built from TRBV11-2 and TRBJ2-1; tentatively, D is TRBD2 (6 bases). V was clipped by 2 bases and J by 1 base, with 9 bases between them. The CDR3 is made up of 15 amino acids. The germline V gene has CDR1 SGHAT and CDR2 FQNNGV. CDR3 DNA sequence: TGTGCCAGCAGCTTATTCGGAGGGTCCTACAATGAGCAGTTCTTC. Residues: CASSLFGGSYNEQFF.

This clone appeared a few times. The chain employs TRBV6-1 and TRBJ1-6; D is uncertain. V lost 2 bases and J lost 8, with 13 bases in between. The CDR3 consists of 15 residues. Germline assignment: CDR1 MNHNS and CDR2 SASEGT. Here the CDR3 reads CASSEKGLDYSPLHF. The CDR3 DNA is TGTGCCAGCAGTGAAAAGGGCCTGGATTATTCACCCCTCCACTTT.

The V call is TRBV10-3, the J call TRBJ2-1, with TRBD2 as a possible D gene (5 bases). Germline CDR1 reads ENHRY; CDR2 reads SYGVKD. Trimming removed 0 bases from V and 0 bases from J, with 9 bases in between. CDR3 size: 16 residues. CDR3: CAISESIAGSYNEQFF. The CDR3 coding sequence is TGTGCCATCAGTGAGTCGATCGCGGGCTCCTACAATGAGCAGTTCTTC.

The chain couples TRBV5-4 to TRBJ2-5; D ambiguous. V dropped 4 bases and J dropped 4 bases, with 5 bases sitting between them. This CDR3 comprises 11 residues. Germline assignment: CDR1 SGHNT and CDR2 YYREEE (reference sequence). The CDR3 spells CASSIGETQYF. CDR3 sequence (DNA): TGTGCCAGCAGCATCGGAGAGACCCAGTACTTC.

The V gene is TRBV18, the J gene TRBJ2-1, with unresolved D. CDR3 size: 12 residues. With 0 bases removed from V and 10 bases from J, the gap between germline ends came to 7 bases. CDR1 KGHSH and CDR2 LQKENI come from the germline V gene. The CDR3 sequence: CASSPPLGEQFF. The DNA of the CDR3 is TGTGCCAGCTCACCACCGTTGGGGGAGCAGTTCTTC.

The chain employs TRBV13 and TRBJ1-4; tentatively, D is TRBD1 (6 bases). Germline lookup yields CDR1 PRHDT and CDR2 FYEKMQ (reference sequence). CDR3 size: 15 residues. V lost 2 bases to trimming and J lost 8 bases, with 15 bases between them. Here the CDR3 DNA reads TGTGCCAGCAGCTTAAAAGGCAGGGGAGGCGAAAAACTGTTTTTT. Translated: CASSLKGRGGEKLFF.

The chain joins TRBV7-9 to TRBJ1-1; 11 bases agree with TRBD1. CDR1 is SEHNR and CDR2 is FQNEAQ in the germline V gene (reference sequence). The junction had 15 bases not matched to a gene; V was cut back by 5 bases and J by 1 base. CDR3 size: 19 residues. CDR3 sequence (DNA): TGTGCCAGCAGCCCGACCCTCACCGGGACAGGGGGGAGGAACACTGAAGCTTTCTTT. It translates to CASSPTLTGTGGRNTEAFF.

The V and J genes are TRBV28 and TRBJ1-2; tentative D call: TRBD1 (5 bases). Trimming removed 10 bases from V and 6 bases from J, with 18 bases in between. Germline assignment: CDR1 MDHEN and CDR2 SYDVKM. The CDR3 is 13 amino acids. This CDR3 reads CANSRRGNNGYTF. CDR3 sequence (DNA): TGTGCCAATTCAAGGAGGGGCAACAATGGCTACACCTTC.

This CDR3 is CASPLEAFF. The CDR3 DNA reads TGTGCCAGCCCCTTAGAAGCTTTCTTT. The rearrangement links TRBV21-1 to TRBJ1-1. TRBV21-1 is labeled a pseudogene. This CDR3 contains 9 residues.

The rearrangement links TRBV19 to TRBJ2-7; the D gene could be TRBD1 or TRBD2 (5 bases each). The V end lost 3 bases, the J end lost 2 bases, and 11 bases lay between the germline ends. The CDR3 covers 14 residues. CDR1 is LNHDA, CDR2 SQIVND, per germline (reference sequence). The CDR3 is CASSIGTNTYEQYF. The DNA of the CDR3 is TGTGCCAGTAGTATCGGGACCAACACCTACGAGCAGTACTTC.

This clone came up a few times. V is TRBV27 and J is TRBJ2-1, with a weak D call TRBD2 (6 bases). Germline CDR1 MNHEY, CDR2 SMNVEV (reference sequence). V dropped 2 bases and J dropped 1 base, with 9 bases sitting between them. The CDR3 loop spans 15 amino acids. This CDR3 is CASSLERESYNEQFF. The CDR3 region has the DNA TGTGCCAGCAGTTTAGAACGGGAGTCCTACAATGAGCAGTTCTTC.

The rearrangement uses TRBV5-1 and TRBJ1-1; possibly TRBD1 for D (5 bases). The ends were cut back, 5 bases at V and 5 bases at J, with 10 bases in the middle. This CDR3 region has 12 residues. Germline CDR1 reads SGHRS; CDR2 reads YFSETQ. DNA for the CDR3: TGCGCCAGCAGGGAGGGGAAAACTGAAGCTTTCTTT. Translation: CASREGKTEAFF.

The V call is TRBV6-1, the J call TRBJ1-5; D is uncertain. V gave up 2 bases and J gave up 3 bases, with 14 bases separating them. Germline CDR1 reads MNHNS; CDR2 reads SASEGT. This CDR3 has 16 amino acids. The CDR3 DNA reads as TGTGCCAGCAGTGAAATAGGGTCCGGGGACAATCAGCCCCAGCATTTT. It is translated as CASSEIGSGDNQPQHF.

The rearrangement uses TRBV7-9 and TRBJ2-7; a weak D match, TRBD1 (7 bases). CDR3 size: 14 residues. From germline, CDR1 is SEHNR and CDR2 FQNEAQ (reference sequence). Trimming removed 5 bases from V and 4 bases from J, with 15 bases in between. CDR3 protein: CASSPPTGTYEQYF. In DNA, the CDR3 is TGTGCCAGCAGCCCACCGACAGGGACTTACGAGCAGTACTTC.

This chain joins TRBV7-2 and TRBJ1-5, with 10 bases lining up with TRBD1. This CDR3 is built from 14 residues. The V gene's germline CDR1 is SGHTA and CDR2 FQGNSA. With 3 bases clipped from V and 7 bases from J, the junction kept 3 bases outside the gene matches. CDR3 DNA sequence: TGTGCCAGCAGCTTGGGGACAGGGGACCAGCCCCAGCATTTT. Protein sequence: CASSLGTGDQPQHF.

V and J are TRBV7-9 and TRBJ2-7; 11 bases agree with TRBD1. The germline CDR1 and CDR2 sequences are SEHNR and FQNEAQ (reference sequence). The CDR3 has 16 residues. V lost 4 bases to trimming and J lost 4 bases; unmatched junction nucleotides: 9. The CDR3, as DNA: TGTGCCAGCAGCTCCTTGGTCGGACAGGGGGCATACGAGCAGTACTTC. This encodes CASSSLVGQGAYEQYF.

The chain is built from TRBV27 and TRBJ2-3, with 13 bases identical to TRBD2. Germline trimming cut 6 bases from V and 6 bases from J; bases unmatched to any gene: 6. The CDR3 is made up of 15 amino acids. The V gene's germline CDR1 is MNHEY and CDR2 SMNVEV (reference sequence). CDR3 sequence reads: CASRLAGGPFDTQYF. CDR3 DNA sequence: TGTGCCAGCAGACTAGCGGGAGGGCCGTTCGATACGCAGTATTTT.

CDR3 sequence (DNA): TGCGCCAGCAGTTTTGCGGGGGCTGCAAGCACAGATACGCAGTATTTT. It specifies CASSFAGAASTDTQYF. This rearrangement joins TRBV5-1 to TRBJ2-3, with D possibly TRBD2 on 7 matching bases. The CDR3 runs 16 residues. V gave up 5 bases and J gave up 0 bases, with 16 bases separating them. Germline loops: CDR1 SGHRS, CDR2 YFSETQ.

V is TRBV10-3 and J is TRBJ2-3; no reliable D call. CDR3 length: 16 residues. The V gene's germline CDR1 is ENHRY and CDR2 SYGVKD. V dropped 2 bases and J dropped 1 base, with 13 bases sitting between them. The CDR3 DNA is TGTGCCATCAGTGAGGCCCCCGGGCAGGGCACAGATACGCAGTATTTT. It is translated as CAISEAPGQGTDTQYF.

The chain carries TRBV13 and TRBJ1-6; D is unresolved. Between the trimmed V and J ends, which lost 0 bases and 10 bases, there was a span of 4 bases. The germline CDR1 and CDR2 sequences are PRHDT and FYEKMQ (reference sequence). The CDR3 covers 12 residues. The CDR3 region is CASSLGGSPLHF. CDR3 bases: TGTGCCAGCAGCTTAGGAGGGTCACCCCTCCACTTT. The whole variable domain, filled in from reference TRBV13 and TRBJ1-6, reads AAGVIQSPRHLIKEKRETATLKCYPIPRHDTVYWYQQGPGQDPQFLISFYEKMQSDKGSIPDRFSAQQFSDYHSELNMSSLELGDSALYFCASSLGGSPLHFGNGTRLTVT.

The chain uses TRBV15 and TRBJ1-4; 7 nucleotides line up with TRBD1. This CDR3 is 14 amino acids long. Losses at the gene ends were 5 bases for V and 8 bases for J; bases not matched to a gene: 8. Germline loops: CDR1 LNHNV, CDR2 YYDKDF (reference sequence). CDR3 sequence reads: CATSEVRGKEKLFF. As DNA, the CDR3 is TGTGCCACCAGCGAGGTCAGGGGGAAAGAAAAACTGTTTTTT.

The chain combines TRBV7-2 with TRBJ2-7, with D perhaps matching TRBD1 or TRBD2 (6 bases each). CDR1 is SGHTA, CDR2 FQGNSA, per germline. The CDR3 totals 15 residues. The germline V and J ends were trimmed by 0 bases and 0 bases, with 9 bases remaining between them. Here the CDR3 reads CASSLAGGASYEQYF. Here the CDR3 DNA reads TGTGCCAGCAGCTTAGCCGGGGGCGCCTCCTACGAGCAGTACTTC.

The count of this clone is one. The chain uses TRBV9 and TRBJ2-1; D perhaps matches TRBD2 (6 bases). CDR1 is SGDLS, CDR2 YYNGEE, per germline. V gave up 4 bases and J gave up 8 bases, with 22 bases separating them. CDR3 length: 16 residues. DNA of the CDR3: TGTGCCAGCAGCTCGCGGGACCAGCCATTCGGGCATGAGCAGTTCTTC. This codes for CASSSRDQPFGHEQFF.